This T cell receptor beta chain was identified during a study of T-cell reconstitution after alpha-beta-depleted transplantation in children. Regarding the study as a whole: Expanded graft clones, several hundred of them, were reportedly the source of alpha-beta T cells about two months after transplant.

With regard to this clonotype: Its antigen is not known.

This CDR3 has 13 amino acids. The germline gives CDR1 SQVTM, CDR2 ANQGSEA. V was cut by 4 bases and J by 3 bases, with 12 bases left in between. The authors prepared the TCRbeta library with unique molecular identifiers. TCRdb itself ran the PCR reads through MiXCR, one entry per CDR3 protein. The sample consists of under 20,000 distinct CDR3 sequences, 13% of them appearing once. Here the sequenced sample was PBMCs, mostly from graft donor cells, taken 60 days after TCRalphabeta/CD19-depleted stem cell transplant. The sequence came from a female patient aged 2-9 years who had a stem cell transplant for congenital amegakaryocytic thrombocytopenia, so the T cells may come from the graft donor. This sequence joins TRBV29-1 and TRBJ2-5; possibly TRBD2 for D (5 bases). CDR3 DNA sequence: TGCAGCGTTGGGAAGGTGCGGGAAGAGACCCAGTACTTC. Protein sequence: CSVGKVREETQYF. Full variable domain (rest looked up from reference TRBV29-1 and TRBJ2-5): SAVISQKPSRDICQRGTSLTIQCQVDSQVTMMFWYRQQPGQSLTLIATANQGSEATYESGFVIDKFPISRPNLTFSTLTVSNMSPEDSSIYLCSVGKVREETQYFGPGTRLLVL.